This record concerns one TCR beta chain sequence. These data belong to a study of blood T cell repertoires in COVID-19. Study-wide background: Samples representing acute and convalescent COVID-19 were sourced from the United States, Italy and Spain.

Only in-frame clones appear in the TCRdb table, and some are missing; sequencing was by immunoSEQ multiplex PCR. The table includes more than 45,000 clones, 65% to 85% detected once. Specimen: peripheral blood. The clonotype originates from a man aged 80 or over in a cohort sampled during active COVID-19.

CDR3 nucleotide sequence: TGTGCCAGCAGTTCGCCGCAGGGTTTAACCTACGAGCAGTACTTC. Amino acids: CASSSPQGLTYEQYF. The chain has TRBV28 and TRBJ2-7; a possible D gene is TRBD1 (5 bases). Germline V gene data show CDR1 as MDHEN and CDR2 as SYDVKM. The CDR3 runs 15 residues. Deletions cut 4 bases from V and 2 bases from J, with 15 bases between.